This T cell receptor beta chain was identified during a study of shared clonotypes between healthy human individuals. Trimming removed 3 bases at V and 0 bases at J, with 10 bases between. CDR3 size: 15 residues. CDR1 and CDR2 (germline): SGHAT, FQNNGV. As to this clone: Its target is unknown.

Every subset had its genomic DNA shared out evenly among several immunoSEQ plates. Data came from immunoSEQ multiplex PCR; TCRdb stores just in-frame clones and leaves some out. The top ten hold 1.2% of the sample, which has 1,500,000 or so clones, 95% to 97% seen once. Notes on the study in general: At large depth, rarefaction still showed sorted-subset sequencing to be incomplete. For naive CD4 cells, around 5.1% of clonotypes were shared across a few donors.

The J gene is TRBJ2-3, the V gene TRBV11-2; D is possibly TRBD1 or TRBD2 (6 bases each). The sequencing sample was made of naive CD4+ T cells sorted from blood. Subset meaning: CD45RA+ positively selected. The source of this sequence is a man aged 25 to 45 in good health. As DNA, the CDR3 is TGTGCCAGCAGCTTCTCCGGGGGCAGCACAGATACGCAGTATTTT. The encoded protein is CASSFSGGSTDTQYF.